A selection of T cell receptor beta chains follows, all from one sample in a study of T cells in localized non-small cell lung cancer. Sequencing used immunoSEQ multiplex PCR; TCRdb keeps in-frame clones, though not all of them. This sample has under 1,200 clones, with just over 35% found just once. Sequences were derived from normal lung tissue next to the tumor, sampled before any cancer treatment. The source of these receptors is a man aged 35-69 years with stage III lung adenocarcinoma. The CDR3 runs from the conserved cysteine through the conserved F or W. Each record gives: CDR3 DNA, CDR3 protein, J gene, V gene, D gene, CDR3 length, clone size. The D gene is left open where the match is weak. Clone sizes are given selectively: once, few, many, or a class where the clone is expanded.

TGTGCCAGCAGAGAGGGACTAGCGGGGGCGGAGACCCAGTACTTC | CASREGLAGAETQYF | TRBJ2-5 | TRBV28 | TRBD2 | 15 | NA
TGTGCCAGCTCACCATTTAGCGGGGGGGCCCATGAGCAGTTCTTC | CASSPFSGGAHEQFF | TRBJ2-1 | TRBV18 | TRBD2 | 15 | NA
TGTGCCAGCAGTGCAGCTGTCTCAGGGCTTACTAATGAAAAACTGTTTTTT | CASSAAVSGLTNEKLFF | TRBJ1-4 | TRBV9 | NA | 17 | few
TGTGCCAGCAGTGACTCGCCAGGGGGCACAGATACGCAGTATTTT | CASSDSPGGTDTQYF | TRBJ2-3 | TRBV6-8 | NA | 15 | NA
TGTGCCAGCAGCCACGACAGAGACAACACTGAAGCTTTCTTT | CASSHDRDNTEAFF | TRBJ1-1 | TRBV6-8 | NA | 14 | NA
TGTGCCAGCAGTGACGATCACAGGGGGGAACCTGAAGCTTTCTTT | CASSDDHRGEPEAFF | TRBJ1-1 | TRBV25-1 | TRBD1 | 15 | once
TGTGCCAGCAGCTCGGACAGGGTTATTTCACCCCTCCACTTT | CASSSDRVISPLHF | TRBJ1-6 | TRBV7-6 | TRBD1 | 14 | NA
TGTGCCAGTAGTAAAGCGGGGGGAACCTACGAGCAGTACTTC | CASSKAGGTYEQYF | TRBJ2-7 | TRBV19 | TRBD2 | 14 | few
TGCGCCAGCACCACAGGGAACTGGGCCAACGTCCTGACTTTC | CASTTGNWANVLTF | TRBJ2-6 | TRBV5-1 | NA | 14 | NA
TGTGCCAGCAGCCCTGAACAGGGGTCGAGCACCGGGGAGCTGTTTTTT | CASSPEQGSSTGELFF | TRBJ2-2 | TRBV11-3 | TRBD1 | 16 | NA
TGTGCCAGCAGTGACTCGAGCGGGGGGGCAGGCACAGATACGCAGTATTTT | CASSDSSGGAGTDTQYF | TRBJ2-3 | TRBV6-8 | TRBD2 | 17 | NA
TGTGCCAGCAGCCCCAGGGACCCCCGGAAAGGAACGGAGCAGTACTTC | CASSPRDPRKGTEQYF | TRBJ2-7 | TRBV11-3 | NA | 16 | medium-sized
TGTGCCACCAGCAGGAGAAGACAGGGGAACACTGAAGCTTTCTTT | CATSRRRQGNTEAFF | TRBJ1-1 | TRBV15 | TRBD1 | 15 | NA
TGCGCCAGCAGCCAAGATTTGGGGATCTACAATGAGCAGTTCTTC | CASSQDLGIYNEQFF | TRBJ2-1 | TRBV4-1 | NA | 15 | few
TGTGCCTGGAGCGACGAGACGCTATTCAATGAGCAGTTCTTC | CAWSDETLFNEQFF | TRBJ2-1 | TRBV30 | NA | 14 | NA
TGTGCCACCAGCAGAGGAGGGGCAGAGAGCTATGGCTACACCTTC | CATSRGGAESYGYTF | TRBJ1-2 | TRBV15 | NA | 15 | NA
TGTGCCAGCAGAAAAAGGACAGGGGGAGATACGCAGTATTTT | CASRKRTGGDTQYF | TRBJ2-3 | TRBV6-8 | TRBD1 | 14 | few
TGTGCCAGCTCACCCCGGTTGTCGGGCACGGATACGCAGTATTTT | CASSPRLSGTDTQYF | TRBJ2-3 | TRBV18 | NA | 15 | NA
TGTGCCAGCTCACCTCCCCCCGGGGTAAGTGAGCAGTTCTTC | CASSPPPGVSEQFF | TRBJ2-1 | TRBV18 | NA | 14 | NA
TGTGCCAGCAGACACCCGGGACAGGGGGCTGCTGGCTACACCTTC | CASRHPGQGAAGYTF | TRBJ1-2 | TRBV6-8 | TRBD1 | 15 | NA
TGTGCCTGGAGTGTTGAGCGGGGGGGCTACTCCTACGAGCAGTACTTC | CAWSVERGGYSYEQYF | TRBJ2-7 | TRBV30 | TRBD2 | 16 | few
TGCGCCAGCAGCCAAGATCGGCATAGGAGCTCCTACGAGCAGTACTTC | CASSQDRHRSSYEQYF | TRBJ2-7 | TRBV23-1 | NA | 16 | NA
TGCGCCAGCAGCCAATCACAATTTAATGAGCAGTTCTTC | CASSQSQFNEQFF | TRBJ2-1 | TRBV23-1 | NA | 13 | NA
TGCGCCAGCAGCCAAGATGTCAGGGTCGATAACTATGGCTACACCTTC | CASSQDVRVDNYGYTF | TRBJ1-2 | TRBV4-1 | NA | 16 | medium-sized
TGTGCCAGCAGCTTTCTGCTGGCGGGGGGAAATTACAATGAGCAGTTCTTC | CASSFLLAGGNYNEQFF | TRBJ2-1 | TRBV11-3 | TRBD2 | 17 | NA
TGTGCCAGCAGCTTAGACGGGCCCCTCGATGAGCAGTTCTTC | CASSLDGPLDEQFF | TRBJ2-1 | TRBV11-3 | NA | 14 | large
TGTGCCACCAGTCAAGCGGGGGGAAACAATGAGCAGTTCTTC | CATSQAGGNNEQFF | TRBJ2-1 | TRBV15 | TRBD2 | 14 | large
TGTGCCAGCAGCGTGGGACAGTACTCCTACGAGCAGTACTTC | CASSVGQYSYEQYF | TRBJ2-7 | TRBV9 | TRBD1 | 14 | few
TGTGCCAGTAGTTCAAGACATAATCCAGGGGGAGAGCAGTACTTC | CASSSRHNPGGEQYF | TRBJ2-7 | TRBV19 | TRBD1 | 15 | NA
TGTGCCAGCAGCTTAGACGGGGGGAAGGTCAATGAGCAGTTCTTC | CASSLDGGKVNEQFF | TRBJ2-1 | TRBV11-3 | TRBD2 | 15 | medium-sized
TGTGCCAGCAGCTCGCCGGGACAGGGGGTTCTCCCACTACCCTACGAGCAGTACTTC | CASSSPGQGVLPLPYEQYF | TRBJ2-7 | TRBV11-3 | TRBD1 | 19 | large
TGTGCCAGCAGTAAGGGGGAGGTCAATCAGCCCCAGCATTTT | CASSKGEVNQPQHF | TRBJ1-5 | TRBV2 | NA | 14 | NA
TGTGCCAGCAGTACCTACAGGGGCCTCTATGGCTACACCTTT | CASSTYRGLYGYTF | TRBJ1-2 | TRBV28 | TRBD1 | 14 | NA
TGTGCCAGCAGTTTTCGCCGGGGGAGCACAGATACGCAGTATTTT | CASSFRRGSTDTQYF | TRBJ2-3 | TRBV28 | NA | 15 | once
TGTGCCAGCAGTCCCCTGGACAGACTTGAAGCTTTCTTT | CASSPLDRLEAFF | TRBJ1-1 | TRBV27 | NA | 13 | few
TGTGCCAGCAGGGGGTTTGGGGCCGCTCAGCCCCAGCATTTT | CASRGFGAAQPQHF | TRBJ1-5 | TRBV6-8 | NA | 14 | medium-sized
TGTGCCAGTAGTGTGACAGGGGGTACTGGGGCCAACGTCCTGACTTTC | CASSVTGGTGANVLTF | TRBJ2-6 | TRBV19 | TRBD1 | 16 | NA
TGCGCCAGCAGCTTGGTAGCTGAGTTACTGACCGGGGAGCTGTTTTTT | CASSLVAELLTGELFF | TRBJ2-2 | TRBV5-1 | NA | 16 | NA
TGTGCCATCAGTGAGGTATCGCAGGATGTGGTGGGCTACACCTTC | CAISEVSQDVVGYTF | TRBJ1-2 | TRBV10-3 | NA | 15 | medium-sized
TGTGCCTGGAGTGCCTATTCGGGTCAGCCCCAGCATTTT | CAWSAYSGQPQHF | TRBJ1-5 | TRBV30 | NA | 13 | NA
TGTGCCAGCAGGACAGGGAACGAAAAACTGTTTTTT | CASRTGNEKLFF | TRBJ1-4 | TRBV2 | TRBD1 | 12 | few
TGTGCCAGTAGTATAGGGGGAGGGGTCGGGGAGCTGTTTTTT | CASSIGGGVGELFF | TRBJ2-2 | TRBV19 | TRBD2 | 14 | NA
TGTGCCAGCAGCTTAGAGAGGGGAGGAGAGACCCAGTACTTC | CASSLERGGETQYF | TRBJ2-5 | TRBV11-3 | NA | 14 | few
TGTGCCAGCAGCTTAGACAGTACTGGAAACACCATATATTTT | CASSLDSTGNTIYF | TRBJ1-3 | TRBV11-3 | NA | 14 | large
TGTGCCAGCAGCTTAGAGACAGGGGCTTACAATGAGCAGTTCTTC | CASSLETGAYNEQFF | TRBJ2-1 | TRBV11-3 | TRBD1 | 15 | NA
TGTGCCAGCAGTTTATCCGGGAGTACGGGCTACACCTTC | CASSLSGSTGYTF | TRBJ1-2 | TRBV28 | NA | 13 | NA
TGTGCCAGCAGTGTGCAGGGCCTAGGGGAGAACTTC | CASSVQGLGENF | TRBJ2-7 | TRBV9 | NA | 12 | NA
TGTGCCAGTAGTATGGTCTCCTATCAGCCCCAGCATTTT | CASSMVSYQPQHF | TRBJ1-5 | TRBV19 | NA | 13 | few
TGTGCTTCCGAGGGAAGGAACACTGAAGCTTTCTTT | CASEGRNTEAFF | TRBJ1-1 | TRBV12-5 | NA | 12 | NA
TGTGCCATCAGTGTAGGACAGTACTCCTACGAGCAGTACTTC | CAISVGQYSYEQYF | TRBJ2-7 | TRBV6-8 | NA | 14 | NA
TGTGCCAGCTCAGCAGTTAGCACAGATACGCAGTATTTT | CASSAVSTDTQYF | TRBJ2-3 | TRBV18 | NA | 13 | NA
TGCGCCAGCAGTCCGGGAGCCCCAGAGACCCAGTACTTC | CASSPGAPETQYF | TRBJ2-5 | TRBV10-2 | NA | 13 | once
TGTGCCAGCAGAGCATATGGGACTATTCAAGAGACCCAGTACTTC | CASRAYGTIQETQYF | TRBJ2-5 | TRBV6-8 | TRBD2 | 15 | few
TGTGCCAGCAGCCCCGCGGACGGGATTCCCTACGAGCAGTACTTC | CASSPADGIPYEQYF | TRBJ2-7 | TRBV11-3 | NA | 15 | few
TGCAGCGTTGAAGGTAGAGGGGGCTTCGGCGAGCAGTACTTC | CSVEGRGGFGEQYF | TRBJ2-7 | TRBV29-1 | TRBD1 | 14 | NA